This TCR beta chain stems from a study of blood T cell repertoires in COVID-19. Study background: COVID-19 samples from acute and convalescent phases originated in the United States, Italy and Spain. PBMCs, B-cell-depleted T cells, or T cells provided the cDNA or gDNA that made up the material.

Per the original methods: The assay estimated nucleated cells by amplifying reference gene primers. Generated by immunoSEQ multiplex PCR, the TCRdb table keeps only in-frame clones and is missing some. The DNA was the basis for D and trimming; V, J and clone size are from that table. The sample consists of approximately 140,000 clones, approximately 90% of them appearing once. The CDR3 is made up of 18 amino acids. The V gene's germline CDR1 is SQVTM and CDR2 ANQGSEA. V was clipped by 7 bases and J by 3 bases; unmatched bases: 14. Sequencing input: peripheral blood. This receptor was taken from a man between 65 and 85 years old with active COVID-19. V and J are TRBV29-1 and TRBJ2-6, with 11 bases fitting TRBD2. This CDR3 is CSASHPSGRSDGANVLTF. The CDR3 nucleotides read TGCAGCGCTTCACATCCTAGCGGGAGGTCGGATGGGGCCAACGTCCTGACTTTC.